The rows below give T cell receptor beta chains drawn from one sample of a study of cytomegalovirus exposure and HLA in healthy donors. The table came from immunoSEQ multiplex PCR; TCRdb's copy has only in-frame clones and leaves some out. The top ten clones hold 0.95% to 1.3% of a sample with 100,000 to 150,000 clones, nearly 90% of them seen once. Specimen: PBMCs. The receptors here all came from a woman between 18 and 29 years old in good health and CMV-seronegative. The CDR3 runs from the conserved cysteine through the conserved F or W. The order of the fields is clone size, J gene, D gene, V gene, CDR3 DNA, CDR3 protein. D genes are given only for firm matches. Clone size is stated in some rows and not others, as once, few, many or a class when expanded.

few | TRBJ2-7 | TRBD1 | TRBV6-5 | TGTGCCAGCAGACCGACAGGGCAGCTCTACGAGCAGTACTTC | CASRPTGQLYEQYF
NA | TRBJ1-2 | NA | TRBV11-2 | TGTGCCAGCAGCTTGTCGGGGGATGGCTACACCTTC | CASSLSGDGYTF
NA | TRBJ2-5 | TRBD2 | TRBV29-1 | TGCAGCGTTAGGCTAGCGGCTAAAGAGACCCAGTACTTC | CSVRLAAKETQYF
NA | TRBJ1-3 | TRBD1 | TRBV11-3 | TGTGCCAGCAGCCCCCAGGGGGAAGACACCATATATTTT | CASSPQGEDTIYF
NA | TRBJ2-7 | TRBD2 | TRBV27 | TGTGCCAGCAAGGCTTCTCGCGGGAGCTCCTACGAGCAGTACTTC | CASKASRGSSYEQYF
NA | TRBJ2-1 | NA | TRBV19 | TGTGCCAGTAGTATTCAGGAGGGAGTATTATGGAACAATGAGCAGTTCTTC | CASSIQEGVLWNNEQFF
few | TRBJ1-6 | NA | TRBV7-8 | TGTGCCAGCAGCTTACAGGGATTATCACCCCTCCACTTT | CASSLQGLSPLHF
few | TRBJ1-5 | NA | TRBV28 | TGTGCCAGCAGTTTCGCAGGGGTCCGCGGTGCCCAGCATTTT | CASSFAGVRGAQHF
few | TRBJ2-7 | NA | TRBV27 | TGTGCCACCGCGGACAGTTCCTACGAGCAGTACTTC | CATADSSYEQYF
NA | TRBJ1-5 | NA | TRBV18 | TGTGCCAGCTCACCTACGTTTGGGCAGGGGAATCAGCCCCAGCATTTT | CASSPTFGQGNQPQHF
NA | TRBJ1-4 | NA | TRBV27 | TGTGCCAGCAGTTTACCAGGACGGGGGAATGAAAAACTGTTTTTT | CASSLPGRGNEKLFF
NA | TRBJ1-2 | NA | TRBV14 | TGTGCCAGCAGCGTCCCAGGGTCAAGTGGCTACACCTTC | CASSVPGSSGYTF
NA | TRBJ2-7 | TRBD1 | TRBV27 | TGTGCCAGCAGTAAACAGGGGGTCTACGAGCAGTACTTC | CASSKQGVYEQYF
NA | TRBJ1-4 | NA | TRBV2 | TGTGCCAGCACTACTCTAGGAGCAACTAATGAAAAACTGTTTTTT | CASTTLGATNEKLFF
NA | TRBJ1-2 | NA | TRBV25-1 | TGTGCCAGCAGTTCACCCGCCGTAAGGGGATCCTATGGCTACACCTTC | CASSSPAVRGSYGYTF
NA | TRBJ2-7 | TRBD2 | TRBV7-9 | TGTGCCAGCAGCTTAGAACTAGCGGGAGTGCTCGAGCAGTACTTC | CASSLELAGVLEQYF
NA | TRBJ1-1 | TRBD1 | TRBV28 | TGTGCCAGCAGTTCGCGACAGGGTCCCATGAACACTGAAGCTTTCTTT | CASSSRQGPMNTEAFF
NA | TRBJ1-2 | NA | TRBV10-3 | TGTGCCACCGGAATAGACAGTGTTTATGGCTACACCTTC | CATGIDSVYGYTF
NA | TRBJ1-1 | TRBD1 | TRBV4-1 | TGCGCCAGCAGCCAAAAACAGACGGACAGGCGGGACACTGAAGCTTTCTTT | CASSQKQTDRRDTEAFF
once | TRBJ1-5 | TRBD1 | TRBV2 | TGTGCCAGCAGTGAAACGACAGGGGATAGCAATCAGCCCCAGCATTTT | CASSETTGDSNQPQHF
NA | TRBJ2-7 | NA | TRBV7-2 | TGTGCCAGCAGCCCCTGGGGCAACGAGCAGTACTTC | CASSPWGNEQYF
NA | TRBJ1-1 | NA | TRBV7-2 | TGTGCCAGCAGCTTAGCAGCGGGTGAAGCTTTCTTT | CASSLAAGEAFF
NA | TRBJ1-1 | TRBD1 | TRBV29-1 | TGCAGCGTTGGGACAGGGGGTTGGACTGAAGCTTTCTTT | CSVGTGGWTEAFF
NA | TRBJ1-3 | NA | TRBV30 | TGTGCCTGGAGTGATGTGGGGGGCTCTGGAAACACCATATATTTT | CAWSDVGGSGNTIYF
NA | TRBJ2-1 | NA | TRBV2 | TGTGCCAGCAGTGTGGAGGCGTCGGATGAGCAGTTCTTC | CASSVEASDEQFF
few | TRBJ1-1 | NA | TRBV14 | TGTGCCAGCAGCCAAGATCTACCAGGAATGAACACTGAAGCTTTCTTT | CASSQDLPGMNTEAFF
NA | TRBJ2-1 | TRBD2 | TRBV19 | TGTGCCAGTAGTGTGACTAGCGGGGGATCCTACAATGAGCAGTTCTTC | CASSVTSGGSYNEQFF
NA | TRBJ2-2 | TRBD1 | TRBV5-6 | TGTGCCAGCAGCTTGCTAGGGGGCTCGGACACCGGGGAGCTGTTTTTT | CASSLLGGSDTGELFF
once | TRBJ2-2 | TRBD1 | TRBV10-2 | TGCGCCAGCAGTGAGTCGCCGGGACAGGGGATGGGCCTCATCACCGGGGAGCTGTTTTTT | CASSESPGQGMGLITGELFF
NA | TRBJ2-7 | TRBD1 | TRBV28 | TGTGCCAGCAAATCCGGGACAGGGGGCCGTGGGCAGTACTTC | CASKSGTGGRGQYF
NA | TRBJ1-3 | NA | TRBV5-6 | TGTGCCAGCAGCTTCACTACCCCCCTATTGGGAAACACCATATATTTT | CASSFTTPLLGNTIYF
NA | TRBJ1-5 | NA | TRBV7-9 | TGTGCCAGCAGTTCGTCGGGAGGCACATTTAATCAGCCCCAGCATTTT | CASSSSGGTFNQPQHF
NA | TRBJ2-4 | NA | TRBV11-2 | TGTGCCAGCAGGGTAACAGGGTTGGACATTCAGTACTTC | CASRVTGLDIQYF
NA | TRBJ2-7 | NA | TRBV28 | TGTGCCACCAGAGTACAGGAGCCTGGCGAGCAGTACTTC | CATRVQEPGEQYF
NA | TRBJ1-2 | NA | TRBV30 | TGTGCCTGGAGTGTACCTAACCGTGGCTACACCTTC | CAWSVPNRGYTF
few | TRBJ2-3 | NA | TRBV6-4 | TGTGCCAGCAGTGAGACGGGGGAGCGCACAGATACGCAGTATTTT | CASSETGERTDTQYF
NA | TRBJ2-3 | TRBD2 | TRBV10-2 | TGCGCCAGCGGGGGACTAGCGGGACGAGATACGCAGTATTTT | CASGGLAGRDTQYF